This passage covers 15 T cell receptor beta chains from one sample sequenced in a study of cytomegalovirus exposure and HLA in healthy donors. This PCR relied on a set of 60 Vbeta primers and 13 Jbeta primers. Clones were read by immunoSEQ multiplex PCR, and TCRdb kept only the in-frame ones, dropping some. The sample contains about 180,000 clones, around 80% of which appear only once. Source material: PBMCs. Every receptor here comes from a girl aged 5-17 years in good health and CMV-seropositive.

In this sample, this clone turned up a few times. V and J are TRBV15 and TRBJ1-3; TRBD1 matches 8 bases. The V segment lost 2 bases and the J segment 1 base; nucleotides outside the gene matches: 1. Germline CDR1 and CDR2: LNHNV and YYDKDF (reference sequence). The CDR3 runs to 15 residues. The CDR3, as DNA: TGTGCCACCAGCAGAAGGACAGGGTCTGGAAACACCATATATTTT. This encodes CATSRRTGSGNTIYF.

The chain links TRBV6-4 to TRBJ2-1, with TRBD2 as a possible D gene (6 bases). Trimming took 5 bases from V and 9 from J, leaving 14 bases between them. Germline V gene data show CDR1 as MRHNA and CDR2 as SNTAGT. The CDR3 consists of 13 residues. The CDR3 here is CASSRLERGEQFF. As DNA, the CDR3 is TGTGCCAGCAGTCGACTAGAACGGGGTGAGCAGTTCTTC.

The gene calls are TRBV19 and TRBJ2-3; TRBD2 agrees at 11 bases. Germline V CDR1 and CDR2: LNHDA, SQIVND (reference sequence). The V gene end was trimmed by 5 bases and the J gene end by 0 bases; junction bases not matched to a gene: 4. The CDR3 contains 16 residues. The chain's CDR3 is CASSPRTSGSTDTQYF. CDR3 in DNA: TGTGCCAGTAGTCCCCGGACTAGCGGGAGCACAGATACGCAGTATTTT.

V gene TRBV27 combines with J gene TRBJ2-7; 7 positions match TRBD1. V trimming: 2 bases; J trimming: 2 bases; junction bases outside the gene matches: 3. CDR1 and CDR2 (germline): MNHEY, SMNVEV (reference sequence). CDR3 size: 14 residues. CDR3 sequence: CASSLPGGPYEQYF. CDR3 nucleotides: TGTGCCAGCAGTTTACCAGGGGGACCCTACGAGCAGTACTTC.

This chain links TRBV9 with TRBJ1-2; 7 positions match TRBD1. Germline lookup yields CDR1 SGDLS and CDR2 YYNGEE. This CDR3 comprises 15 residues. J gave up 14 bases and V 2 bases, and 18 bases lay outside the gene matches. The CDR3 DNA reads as TGTGCCAGCAGCGTGATCAGGGGGATGGGACTAGAGTTTACCTTC. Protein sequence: CASSVIRGMGLEFTF.

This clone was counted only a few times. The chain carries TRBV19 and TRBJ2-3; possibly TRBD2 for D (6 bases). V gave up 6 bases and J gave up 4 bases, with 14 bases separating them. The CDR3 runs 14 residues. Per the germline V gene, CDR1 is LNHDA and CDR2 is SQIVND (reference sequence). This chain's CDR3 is CASRVEGNSDTQYF. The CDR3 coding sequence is TGTGCCAGTAGAGTGGAGGGGAACTCAGATACGCAGTATTTT. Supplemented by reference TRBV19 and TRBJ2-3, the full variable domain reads DGGITQSPKYLFRKEGQNVTLSCEQNLNHDAMYWYRQDPGQGLRLIYYSQIVNDFQKGDIAEGYSVSREKKESFPLTVTSAQKNPTAFYLCASRVEGNSDTQYFGPGTRLTVL.

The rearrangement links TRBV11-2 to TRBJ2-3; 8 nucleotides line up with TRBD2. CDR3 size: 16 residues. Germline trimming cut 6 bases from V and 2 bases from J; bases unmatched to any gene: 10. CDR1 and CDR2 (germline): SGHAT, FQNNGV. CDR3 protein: CASRRLAGSVTDTQYF. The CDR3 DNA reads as TGTGCCAGCAGACGGCTAGCGGGCTCTGTCACAGATACGCAGTATTTT. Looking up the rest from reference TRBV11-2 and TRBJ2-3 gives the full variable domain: EAGVAQSPRYKIIEKRQSVAFWCNPISGHATLYWYQQILGQGPKLLIQFQNNGVVDDSQLPKDRFSAERLKGVDSTLKIQPAKLEDSAVYLCASRRLAGSVTDTQYFGPGTRLTVL.

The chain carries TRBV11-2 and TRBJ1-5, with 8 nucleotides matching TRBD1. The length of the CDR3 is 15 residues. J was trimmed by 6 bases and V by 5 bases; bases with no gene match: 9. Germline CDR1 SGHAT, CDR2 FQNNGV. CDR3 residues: CASSKAPGQAQPQHF. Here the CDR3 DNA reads TGTGCCAGCAGCAAGGCACCGGGACAGGCTCAGCCCCAGCATTTT.

The CDR3 nucleotides are TGTGCCAGCAGAGCTGGAGTGAACACTGAAGCTTTCTTT. Its protein product is CASRAGVNTEAFF. This rearrangement joins TRBV6-1 to TRBJ1-1; D call uncertain. The CDR3 extends over 13 amino acids. Trimming left V 6 bases short and J 0 bases short, with 8 bases between. From germline, CDR1 is MNHNS and CDR2 SASEGT.

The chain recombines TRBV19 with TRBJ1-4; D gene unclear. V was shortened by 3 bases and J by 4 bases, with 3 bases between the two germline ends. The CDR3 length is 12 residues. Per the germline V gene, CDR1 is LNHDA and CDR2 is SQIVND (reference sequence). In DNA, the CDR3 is TGTGCCAGTAGTATTATTAATGAAAAACTGTTTTTT. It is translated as CASSIINEKLFF.

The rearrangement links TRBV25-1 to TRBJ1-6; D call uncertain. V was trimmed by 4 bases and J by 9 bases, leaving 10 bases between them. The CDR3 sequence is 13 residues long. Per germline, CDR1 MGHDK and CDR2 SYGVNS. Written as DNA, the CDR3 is TGTGCCAGCAGTGTCGGTTCCGCTTCACCCCTCCACTTT. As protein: CASSVGSASPLHF.

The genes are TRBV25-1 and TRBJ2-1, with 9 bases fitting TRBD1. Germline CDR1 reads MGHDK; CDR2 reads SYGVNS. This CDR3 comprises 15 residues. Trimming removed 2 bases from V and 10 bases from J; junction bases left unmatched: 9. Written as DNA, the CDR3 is TGTGCCAGCAGTGAACCGGGACAGGGCCTGGGGGAGCAGTTCTTC. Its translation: CASSEPGQGLGEQFF.

In nucleotides, the CDR3 is TGTGCCAGCAGCTTAGCCGCGGAAATCCAAGAGACCCAGTACTTC. Its protein is CASSLAAEIQETQYF. J is TRBJ2-5 and V is TRBV11-2; D unclear. CDR3 length equals 15 residues. Trimming pared 1 base from V and 1 base from J, leaving 10 bases between. Germline lookup yields CDR1 SGHAT and CDR2 FQNNGV.

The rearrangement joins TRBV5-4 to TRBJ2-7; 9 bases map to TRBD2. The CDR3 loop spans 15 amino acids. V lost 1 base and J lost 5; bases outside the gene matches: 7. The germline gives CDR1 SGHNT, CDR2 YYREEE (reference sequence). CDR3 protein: CASSLSAGGFHEQYF. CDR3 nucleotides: TGTGCCAGCAGCTTGTCGGCGGGAGGGTTCCACGAGCAGTACTTC.

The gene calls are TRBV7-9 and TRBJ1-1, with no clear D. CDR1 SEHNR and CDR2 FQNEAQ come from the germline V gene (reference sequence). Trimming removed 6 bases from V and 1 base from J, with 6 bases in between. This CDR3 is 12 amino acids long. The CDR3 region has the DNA TGTGCCAGCAGAGCCTCGAACACTGAAGCTTTCTTT. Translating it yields CASRASNTEAFF. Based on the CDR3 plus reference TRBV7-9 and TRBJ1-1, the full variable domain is DTGVSQNPRHKITKRGQNVTFRCDPISEHNRLYWYRQTLGQGPEFLTYFQNEAQLEKSRLLSDRFSAERPKGSFSTLEIQRTEQGDSAMYLCASRASNTEAFFGQGTRLTVV.